A selection of T cell receptor beta chains follows, all from one sample in a study of blood T cell repertoires in COVID-19. Libraries were prepared by immunoSEQ multiplex PCR; TCRdb keeps only in-frame clonotypes and omits some of them. Of tens of thousands of clones in the sample, over 70% were seen once. Source material: peripheral blood. Source of these receptors: a human donor with active or convalescent COVID-19. The donor label of this sample is uncertain. Each CDR3 is given with its conserved first and last residue. The D gene is left open where the match is weak. Size is stated for part of the rows, as once, few or many counts, or as a class when the clone is expanded.

clone_size d_call j_call v_call cdr3_nt cdr3_aa
NA NA TRBJ2-7 TRBV28 TGTGCCAGCAAGAGGGCGGGTATCTCTTACGAGCAGTACTTC CASKRAGISYEQYF
NA NA TRBJ1-3 TRBV28 TGTGCCAGCCTAAGTGCCGGAAACACCATATATTTT CASLSAGNTIYF
NA NA TRBJ1-2 TRBV5-6 TGTGCCAGCAGCTCCCGGGTTAGCGGCTACACCTTC CASSSRVSGYTF
NA TRBD1 TRBJ2-7 TRBV9 TGTGCCAGCAGCGTAACCCTAACAGGGGACGAGCAGTACTTC CASSVTLTGDEQYF
once NA TRBJ2-7 TRBV28 TGTGCCAGCAGTTCTTCAGGGGCGCAGGGTTCCTACGAGCAGTACTTC CASSSSGAQGSYEQYF
NA NA TRBJ1-5 TRBV6-1 TGTGCCAGCAGTGAGTACAGGGTCCAGCCCCAGCATTTT CASSEYRVQPQHF
NA TRBD1 TRBJ1-1 TRBV28 TGTGCCAGCAGTTTAGGGGGACAGGGGGCGAACACTGAAGCTTTCTTT CASSLGGQGANTEAFF
NA NA TRBJ1-4 TRBV6-4 TGTGCCAGCAGTGTACAGGATGGTGAAAAACTGTTTTTT CASSVQDGEKLFF
NA NA TRBJ2-7 TRBV11-3 TGTGCCAGCAGCCGCAGAGGGGGTTACGAGCAGTACTTC CASSRRGGYEQYF
NA NA TRBJ2-3 TRBV9 TGTGCCAGCAGCCGGGGAAACGCCGTGGCAGATACGCAGTATTTT CASSRGNAVADTQYF
once NA TRBJ1-2 TRBV19 TGTGCCAGTAGTATAGCTGAATGGGCCCCCGGGGGAGGCTACACCTTC CASSIAEWAPGGGYTF
once TRBD1 TRBJ1-3 TRBV25-1 TGTGCCAGCAGTACCAAACCGGGACAGGGGGATGGAAACACCATATATTTT CASSTKPGQGDGNTIYF
NA TRBD2 TRBJ2-1 TRBV18 TGTGCCAGCTCCCATGCGGGAGAGGGGTCCTACAATGAGCAGTTCTTC CASSHAGEGSYNEQFF
once TRBD2 TRBJ2-1 TRBV10-3 TGTGCCATCAGTTCCACTAGCGCGAGCTCCTACAATGAGCAGTTCTTC CAISSTSASSYNEQFF
NA NA TRBJ2-3 TRBV6-1 TGTGCCAGCAGTGGAGCTCGTTCGCGAGGGTCAGGTACGCAGTATTTT CASSGARSRGSGTQYF
NA TRBD1 TRBJ1-6 TRBV28 TGTGCCAGCAGTTTAAGCGGACAGGGCTGGTCACCCCTCCACTTT CASSLSGQGWSPLHF
once NA TRBJ2-5 TRBV7-8 TGTGCCAGCAGCTTACAACCAGCGGTAGAAGAGACCCAGTACTTC CASSLQPAVEETQYF